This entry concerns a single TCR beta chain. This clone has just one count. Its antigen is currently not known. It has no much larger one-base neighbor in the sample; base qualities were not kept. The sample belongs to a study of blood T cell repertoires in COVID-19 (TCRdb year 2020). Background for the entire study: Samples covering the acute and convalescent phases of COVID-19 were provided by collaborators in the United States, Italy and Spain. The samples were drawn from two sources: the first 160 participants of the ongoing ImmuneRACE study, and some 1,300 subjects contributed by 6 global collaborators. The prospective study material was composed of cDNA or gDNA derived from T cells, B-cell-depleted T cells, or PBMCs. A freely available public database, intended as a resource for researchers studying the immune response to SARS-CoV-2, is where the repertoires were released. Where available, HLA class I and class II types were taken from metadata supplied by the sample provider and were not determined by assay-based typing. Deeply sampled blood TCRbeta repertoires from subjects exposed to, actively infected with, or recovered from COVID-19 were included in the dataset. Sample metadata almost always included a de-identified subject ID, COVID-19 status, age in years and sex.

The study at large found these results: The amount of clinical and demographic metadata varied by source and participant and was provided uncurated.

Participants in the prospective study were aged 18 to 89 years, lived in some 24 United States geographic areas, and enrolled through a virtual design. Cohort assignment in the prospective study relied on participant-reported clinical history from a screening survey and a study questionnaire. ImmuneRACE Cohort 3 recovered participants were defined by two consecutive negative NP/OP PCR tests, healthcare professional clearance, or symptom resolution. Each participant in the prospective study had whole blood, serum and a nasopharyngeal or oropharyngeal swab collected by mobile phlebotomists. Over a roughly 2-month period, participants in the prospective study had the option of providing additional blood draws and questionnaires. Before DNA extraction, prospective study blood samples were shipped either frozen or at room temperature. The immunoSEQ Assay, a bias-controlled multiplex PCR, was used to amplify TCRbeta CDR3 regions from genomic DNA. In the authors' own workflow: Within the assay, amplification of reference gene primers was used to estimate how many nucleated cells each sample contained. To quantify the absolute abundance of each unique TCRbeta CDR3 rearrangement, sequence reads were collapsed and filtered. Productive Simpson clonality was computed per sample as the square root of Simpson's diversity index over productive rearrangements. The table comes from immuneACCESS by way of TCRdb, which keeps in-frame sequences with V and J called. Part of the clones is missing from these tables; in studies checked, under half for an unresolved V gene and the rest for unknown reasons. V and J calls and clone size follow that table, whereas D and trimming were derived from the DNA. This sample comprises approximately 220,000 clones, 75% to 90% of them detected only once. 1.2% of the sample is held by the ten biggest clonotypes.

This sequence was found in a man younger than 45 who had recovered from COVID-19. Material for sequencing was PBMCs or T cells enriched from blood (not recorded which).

The DNA sequence follows: TGTGCCAGCAGTTTATGGGCTAGCGGGAACACCGGGGAGCTGTTTTTT. It is translated as CASSLWASGNTGELFF. The sequence joins TRBV28 to TRBJ2-2; TRBD2 aligns with 7 central bases. CDR1 and CDR2 were assigned from the germline V gene as MDHEN and SYDVKM. V is cut back by 0 bases and J by 1 base, with 2 bases in the junction unmatched. Taken from cysteine to phenylalanine, the CDR3 has 16 residues. Left in the record is the CDR3 DNA by itself, 48 bases read in frame from the first base.